Presented here are 15 T cell receptor beta chains from one specimen sequenced in a study of shared clonotypes between healthy human individuals. Here immunoSEQ multiplex PCR was the method, and the copy in TCRdb shows in-frame clones only, minus some. The sample shows more than 2,000,000 clones, more than 85% of them seen only once. Sequencing was done on a sample of naive CD4+ T cells from PBMCs. Subset denoted: CD45RA+ positively selected. These receptors originate from a man aged 18 to 29 in good health. Some clones in this sample may be carry-over from other donors' samples.

The J gene is TRBJ2-5, the V gene TRBV9; TRBD2 agrees at 10 bases. With 3 bases clipped from V and 0 bases from J, the junction kept 11 bases outside the gene matches. The CDR3 has 18 residues. Germline V lookup: CDR1 SGDLS, CDR2 YYNGEE. CDR3 sequence (DNA): TGTGCCAGCAGCGCGGGACTAGCGCTCGTATCGCACCAAGAGACCCAGTACTTC. It codes for CASSAGLALVSHQETQYF.

The V gene is TRBV11-3, the J gene TRBJ1-1; a possible D gene is TRBD1 (5 bases). Germline lookup yields CDR1 SGHNT and CDR2 YENEEA. The CDR3 sequence is 13 residues long. Trimming removed 4 bases at V and 6 bases at J, with 12 bases between. DNA for the CDR3: TGTGCCAGCAGCTGGGACGGGGAGGCTGAAGCTTTCTTT. Translating it yields CASSWDGEAEAFF.

This sequence joins TRBV11-1 and TRBJ2-5; possibly TRBD1 for D (6 bases). V lost 4 bases and J 4 bases, leaving 13 bases between the germline ends. This CDR3 contains 14 residues. Germline CDR1 SGHAT, CDR2 FQDESV (reference sequence). In nucleotides, the CDR3 is TGTGCCAGCAGCTCCCCCACAGGGATAGAGACCCAGTACTTC. Protein sequence: CASSSPTGIETQYF.

V and J are TRBV28 and TRBJ2-1; no clear D gene. The ends were cut back, 6 bases at V and 4 bases at J, with 7 bases in the middle. Germline V gene lookup returns CDR1 MDHEN and CDR2 SYDVKM. The CDR3 consists of 12 residues. CDR3 bases: TGTGCCAGCAGGAAAGAGTACAATGAGCAGTTCTTC. It translates to CASRKEYNEQFF.

The V call is TRBV5-1, the J call TRBJ2-1, with 11 bases aligning to TRBD2. CDR3 length: 18 amino acids. CDR1 and CDR2 (germline): SGHRS, YFSETQ. J was trimmed by 14 bases and V by 4 bases; bases with no gene match: 23. The CDR3, as DNA: TGCGCCAGCAGCAGTCGACCGCAGGGGACTAGCGGACCGGGACGTGAGTTCTTC. Amino acids: CASSSRPQGTSGPGREFF.

The chain employs TRBV7-6 and TRBJ2-1; no definite D call. The V gene's germline CDR1 is SGHVS and CDR2 FNYEAQ. Trimming left V 2 bases short and J 1 base short, with 0 bases between. The CDR3 covers 12 residues. For the CDR3, the DNA is TGTGCCAGCAGCTTATCCTACAATGAGCAGTTCTTC. As protein: CASSLSYNEQFF.

As to this clone: Additional DNA sequences in this sample encode the identical CDR3. The J gene is TRBJ1-2, the V gene TRBV28, with unresolved D. V was shortened by 6 bases and J by 2 bases, with 7 bases between the two germline ends. This CDR3 has 12 amino acids. The germline V gene encodes CDR1 MDHEN and CDR2 SYDVKM. CDR3: CASRDGNYGYTF. In DNA form, the CDR3 reads TGTGCCAGCAGGGACGGAAACTATGGCTACACCTTC.

This clone has more than one count but fewer than ten. The identical CDR3 is also encoded by other nucleotide sequences in the sample. This rearrangement joins TRBV28 to TRBJ1-1; D gene uncertain. V lost 3 bases and J lost 1, with 3 bases in between. Germline assignment: CDR1 MDHEN and CDR2 SYDVKM. The CDR3 covers 12 residues. The CDR3 bases are TGTGCCAGCAGTTTCCAGAACACTGAAGCTTTCTTT. Residues: CASSFQNTEAFF. The full variable domain, with the rest looked up from reference TRBV28 and TRBJ1-1, is DVKVTQSSRYLVKRTGEKVFLECVQDMDHENMFWYRQDPGLGLRLIYFSYDVKMKEKGDIPEGYSVSREKKERFSLILESASTNQTSMYLCASSFQNTEAFFGQGTRLTVV.

This clone was counted once. J is TRBJ2-4 and V is TRBV30; the D gene is possibly TRBD2 (7 bases). The CDR3 sequence is 13 residues long. Germline-derived CDR1 and CDR2 are GTSNPN and SVGIG (reference sequence). V dropped 4 bases and J dropped 9 bases, with 16 bases sitting between them. This chain's CDR3 is CAWTGRGGGIQYF. The CDR3 coding sequence is TGTGCCTGGACCGGACGGGGAGGGGGCATTCAGTACTTC.

This clone was observed once. The chain combines TRBV6-5 with TRBJ1-2, with 7 bases identical to TRBD1. The CDR3 has 15 amino acids. The germline gives CDR1 MNHEY, CDR2 SVGAGI. The ends lost 5 bases at V and 3 bases at J; junction bases unmatched: 9. The CDR3 reads CASSRLQGQYYGYTF. The CDR3 region has the DNA TGTGCCAGCAGTCGACTACAGGGGCAATACTATGGCTACACCTTC.

The V gene is TRBV5-8, the J gene TRBJ2-1; a weak D match, TRBD2 (5 bases). V lost 1 base and J 2 bases, leaving 10 bases between the germline ends. The CDR3 is 15 amino acids. Germline CDR1 SGHTS, CDR2 YDEGEE. CDR3 sequence reads: CASSLRGATYNEQFF. For the CDR3, the DNA is TGTGCCAGCAGCTTGCGGGGTGCGACCTACAATGAGCAGTTCTTC.

This clone was recorded a few times. CDR3 bases: TGCGCCAGCAGCCGGACTCCCACAGATACGCAGTATTTT. This translates into CASSRTPTDTQYF. The gene calls are TRBV5-1 and TRBJ2-3, with D perhaps matching TRBD2 (5 bases). CDR3 length: 13 residues. The V end was cut by 4 bases, the J end by 2 bases, with 8 bases between. Per germline, CDR1 SGHRS and CDR2 YFSETQ.

This clone was seen just once. The CDR3 here is CASSSVGVYYNEQFF. The CDR3, as DNA: TGTGCCAGCAGCTCAGTGGGAGTCTACTACAATGAGCAGTTCTTC. The chain uses TRBV7-9 and TRBJ2-1, with D possibly TRBD2 on 5 matching bases. CDR3 size: 15 residues. CDR1 and CDR2 (germline): SEHNR, FQNEAQ (reference sequence). V gave up 4 bases and J gave up 3 bases, with 13 bases separating them.

The J gene is TRBJ2-7, the V gene TRBV4-1, with a weak D call TRBD2 (6 bases). V lost 1 base and J 0 bases, leaving 19 bases between the germline ends. This CDR3 spans 18 amino acids. Germline CDR1 MGHRA, CDR2 YSYEKL. The CDR3 nucleotides are TGCGCCAGCAGCCAAGCCCCGGATTTAGCGGATAGCTCCTACGAGCAGTACTTC. Translated, it gives CASSQAPDLADSSYEQYF.

This clone was found a few times. The chain carries TRBV9 and TRBJ1-1, with unresolved D. CDR1 SGDLS and CDR2 YYNGEE come from the germline V gene. The CDR3 sequence is 13 residues long. The ends were cut back, 0 bases at V and 11 bases at J, with 14 bases in the middle. The CDR3 DNA follows: TGTGCCAGCAGCGTAGGTCGCGACGCGAGGGCTTTCTTT. Protein product: CASSVGRDARAFF.